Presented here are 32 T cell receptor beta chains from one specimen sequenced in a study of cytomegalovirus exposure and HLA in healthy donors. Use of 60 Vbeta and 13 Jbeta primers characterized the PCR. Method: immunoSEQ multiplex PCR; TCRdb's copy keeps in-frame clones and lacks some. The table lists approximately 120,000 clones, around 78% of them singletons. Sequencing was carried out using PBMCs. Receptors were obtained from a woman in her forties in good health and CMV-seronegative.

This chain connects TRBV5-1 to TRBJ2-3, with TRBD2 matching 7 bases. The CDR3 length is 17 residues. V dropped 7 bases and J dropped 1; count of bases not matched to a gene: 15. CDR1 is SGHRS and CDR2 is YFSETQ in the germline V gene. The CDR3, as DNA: TGCGCCAGCCCGGGGGACCAGCGGGGCGACGGCACAGATACGCAGTATTTT. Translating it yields CASPGDQRGDGTDTQYF. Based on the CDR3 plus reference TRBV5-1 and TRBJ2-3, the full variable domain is KAGVTQTPRYLIKTRGQQVTLSCSPISGHRSVSWYQQTPGQGLQFLFEYFSETQRNKGNFPGRFSGRQFSNSRSEMNVSTLELGDSALYLCASPGDQRGDGTDTQYFGPGTRLTVL.

CDR3 in amino acids: CASSIGWNAFF. DNA of the CDR3: TGTGCCAGTAGTATCGGGTGGAATGCTTTCTTT. The rearrangement uses TRBV19 and TRBJ1-1; D gene ambiguous. The CDR3 covers 11 residues. V was trimmed by 3 bases and J by 11 bases, leaving 10 bases between them. The V gene's germline CDR1 is LNHDA and CDR2 SQIVND (reference sequence).

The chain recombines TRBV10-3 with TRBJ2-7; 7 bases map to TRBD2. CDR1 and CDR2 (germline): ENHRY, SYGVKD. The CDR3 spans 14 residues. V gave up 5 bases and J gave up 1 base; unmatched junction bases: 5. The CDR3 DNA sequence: TGTGCCATCAGTCCCGGGACTACTTCCTACGAGCAGTACTTC. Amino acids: CAISPGTTSYEQYF.

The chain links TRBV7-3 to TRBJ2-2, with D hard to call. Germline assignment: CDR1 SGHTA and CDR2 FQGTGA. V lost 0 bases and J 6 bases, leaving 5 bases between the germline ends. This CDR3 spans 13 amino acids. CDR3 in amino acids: CASSLTGAGELFF. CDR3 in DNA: TGTGCCAGCAGCTTAACGGGCGCCGGGGAGCTGTTTTTT.

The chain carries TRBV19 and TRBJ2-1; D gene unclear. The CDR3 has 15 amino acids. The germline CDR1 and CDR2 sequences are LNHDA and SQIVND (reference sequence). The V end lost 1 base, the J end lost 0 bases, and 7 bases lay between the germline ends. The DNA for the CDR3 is TGTGCCAGTAGTATAGTACACAGCTCCTACAATGAGCAGTTCTTC. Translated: CASSIVHSSYNEQFF.

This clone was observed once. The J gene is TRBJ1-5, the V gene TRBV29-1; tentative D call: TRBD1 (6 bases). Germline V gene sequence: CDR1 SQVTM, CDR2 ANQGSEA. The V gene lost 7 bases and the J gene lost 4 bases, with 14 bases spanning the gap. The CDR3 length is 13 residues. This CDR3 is CSAAGGPNQPQHF. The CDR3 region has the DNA TGCAGCGCCGCCGGGGGGCCGAATCAGCCCCAGCATTTT.

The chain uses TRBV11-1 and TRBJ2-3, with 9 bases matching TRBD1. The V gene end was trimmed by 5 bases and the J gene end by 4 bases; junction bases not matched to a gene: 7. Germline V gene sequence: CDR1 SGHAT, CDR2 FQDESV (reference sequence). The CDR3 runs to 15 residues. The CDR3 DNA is TGTGCCAGCAGCCGAGGACAGGGGTCCTCAGATACGCAGTATTTT. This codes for CASSRGQGSSDTQYF.

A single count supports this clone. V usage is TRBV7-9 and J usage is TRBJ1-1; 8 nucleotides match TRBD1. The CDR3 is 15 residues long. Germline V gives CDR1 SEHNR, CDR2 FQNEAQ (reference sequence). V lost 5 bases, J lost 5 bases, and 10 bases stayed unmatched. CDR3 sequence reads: CASSLGQARRTEAFF. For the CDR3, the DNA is TGTGCCAGCAGCCTGGGACAGGCCAGGAGGACTGAAGCTTTCTTT. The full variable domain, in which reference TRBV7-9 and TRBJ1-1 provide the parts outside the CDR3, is DTGVSQNPRHKITKRGQNVTFRCDPISEHNRLYWYRQTLGQGPEFLTYFQNEAQLEKSRLLSDRFSAERPKGSFSTLEIQRTEQGDSAMYLCASSLGQARRTEAFFGQGTRLTVV.

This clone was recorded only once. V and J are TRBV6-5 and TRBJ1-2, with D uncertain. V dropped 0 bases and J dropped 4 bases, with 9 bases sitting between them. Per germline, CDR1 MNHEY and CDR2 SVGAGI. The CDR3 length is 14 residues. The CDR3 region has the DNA TGTGCCAGCAGTTACTCGGACTCTTCCTATGGCTACACCTTC. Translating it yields CASSYSDSSYGYTF.

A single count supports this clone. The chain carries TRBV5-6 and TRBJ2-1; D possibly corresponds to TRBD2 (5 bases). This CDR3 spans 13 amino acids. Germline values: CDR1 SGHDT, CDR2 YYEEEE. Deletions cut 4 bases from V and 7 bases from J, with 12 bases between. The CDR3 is CASSDDYGNEQFF. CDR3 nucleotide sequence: TGTGCCAGCAGCGATGACTACGGTAATGAGCAGTTCTTC. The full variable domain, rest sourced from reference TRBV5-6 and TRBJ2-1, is DAGVTQSPTHLIKTRGQQVTLRCSPKSGHDTVSWYQQALGQGPQFIFQYYEEEERQRGNFPDRFSGHQFPNYSSELNVNALLLGDSALYLCASSDDYGNEQFFGPGTRLTVL.

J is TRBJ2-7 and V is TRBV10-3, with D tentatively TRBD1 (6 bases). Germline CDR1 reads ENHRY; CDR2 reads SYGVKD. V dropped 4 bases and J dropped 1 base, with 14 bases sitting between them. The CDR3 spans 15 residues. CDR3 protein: CAISGGQAQSYEQYF. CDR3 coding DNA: TGTGCCATCAGTGGGGGGCAGGCACAATCCTACGAGCAGTACTTC.

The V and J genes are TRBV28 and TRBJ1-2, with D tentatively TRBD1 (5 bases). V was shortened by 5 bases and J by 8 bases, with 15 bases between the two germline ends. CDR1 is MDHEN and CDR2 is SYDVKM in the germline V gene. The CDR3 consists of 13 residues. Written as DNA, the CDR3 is TGTGCCAGCAGTGCCTCGGGCCCAGGGGGCTACACCTTC. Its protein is CASSASGPGGYTF.

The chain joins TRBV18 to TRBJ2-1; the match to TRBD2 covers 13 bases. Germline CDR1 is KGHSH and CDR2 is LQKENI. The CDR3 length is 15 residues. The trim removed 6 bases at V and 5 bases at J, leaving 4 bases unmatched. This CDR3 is CASSGGLAGNNEQFF. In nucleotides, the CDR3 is TGTGCCAGCTCGGGGGGACTAGCGGGGAACAATGAGCAGTTCTTC.

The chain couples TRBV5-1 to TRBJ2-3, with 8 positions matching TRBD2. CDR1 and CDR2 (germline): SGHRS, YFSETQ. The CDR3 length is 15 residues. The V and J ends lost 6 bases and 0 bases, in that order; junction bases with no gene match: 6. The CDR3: CASTQAGASTDTQYF. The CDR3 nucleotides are TGCGCCAGCACCCAAGCGGGAGCTAGCACAGATACGCAGTATTTT.

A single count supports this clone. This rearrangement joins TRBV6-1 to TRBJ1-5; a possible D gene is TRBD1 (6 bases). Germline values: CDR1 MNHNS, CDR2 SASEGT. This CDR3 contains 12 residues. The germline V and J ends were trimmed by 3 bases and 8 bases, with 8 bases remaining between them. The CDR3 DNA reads TGTGCCAGCAGTGACAGGGGCGAGCCCCAGCATTTT. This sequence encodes CASSDRGEPQHF.

The DNA of the CDR3 is TGTGCCAGCAGTGAAGGCGAGGCGGGGGCCTACGAGCAGTACTTC. It codes for CASSEGEAGAYEQYF. The chain recombines TRBV2 with TRBJ2-7; 7 nucleotides line up with TRBD2. Germline V gene data show CDR1 as SNHLY and CDR2 as FYNNEI. Trimming removed 1 base from V and 2 bases from J; junction bases left unmatched: 5. The CDR3 is made up of 15 amino acids.

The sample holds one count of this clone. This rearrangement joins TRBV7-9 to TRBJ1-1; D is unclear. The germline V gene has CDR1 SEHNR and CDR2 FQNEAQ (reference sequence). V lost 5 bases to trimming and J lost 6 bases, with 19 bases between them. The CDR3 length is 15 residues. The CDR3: CASSRPWASSPEAFF. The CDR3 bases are TGTGCCAGCAGCCGGCCGTGGGCCTCCAGCCCTGAAGCTTTCTTT.

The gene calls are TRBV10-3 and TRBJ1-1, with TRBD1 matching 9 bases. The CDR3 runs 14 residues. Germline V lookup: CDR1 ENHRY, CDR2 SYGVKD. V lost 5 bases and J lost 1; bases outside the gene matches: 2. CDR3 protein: CAISRDRANTEAFF. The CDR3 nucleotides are TGTGCCATCAGTAGGGACAGGGCGAACACTGAAGCTTTCTTT.

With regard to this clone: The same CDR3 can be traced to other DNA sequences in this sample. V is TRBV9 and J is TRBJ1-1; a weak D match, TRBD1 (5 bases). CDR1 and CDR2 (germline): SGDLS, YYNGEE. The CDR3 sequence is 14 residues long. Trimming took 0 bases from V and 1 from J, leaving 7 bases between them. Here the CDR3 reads CASSVGGENTEAFF. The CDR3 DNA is TGTGCCAGCAGCGTAGGGGGGGAGAACACTGAAGCTTTCTTT.

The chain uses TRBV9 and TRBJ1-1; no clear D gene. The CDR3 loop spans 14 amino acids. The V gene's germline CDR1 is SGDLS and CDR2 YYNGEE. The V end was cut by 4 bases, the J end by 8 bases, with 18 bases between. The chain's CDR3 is CASSPGRHRTEAFF. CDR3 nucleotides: TGTGCCAGCAGCCCTGGGAGACACCGAACCGAAGCTTTCTTT.

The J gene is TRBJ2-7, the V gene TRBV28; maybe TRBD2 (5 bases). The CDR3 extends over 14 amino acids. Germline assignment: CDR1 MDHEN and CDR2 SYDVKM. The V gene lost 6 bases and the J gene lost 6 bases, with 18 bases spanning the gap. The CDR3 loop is CASSPRAGSREQYF. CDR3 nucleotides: TGTGCCAGCAGCCCCCGGGCGGGTAGTCGCGAGCAGTACTTC.

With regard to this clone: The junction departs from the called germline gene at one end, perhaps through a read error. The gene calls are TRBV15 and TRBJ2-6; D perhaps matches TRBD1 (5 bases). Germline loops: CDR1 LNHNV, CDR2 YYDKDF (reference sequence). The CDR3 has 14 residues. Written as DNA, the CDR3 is TGTGCCACCAGCTACCCCTCTGGGGCCAACGGCCTGACTTTC. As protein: CATSYPSGANGLTF.

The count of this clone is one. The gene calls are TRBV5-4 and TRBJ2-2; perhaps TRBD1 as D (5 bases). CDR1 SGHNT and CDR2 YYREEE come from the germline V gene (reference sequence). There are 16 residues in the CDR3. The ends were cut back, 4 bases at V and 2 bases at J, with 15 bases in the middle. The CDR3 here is CASSARAGQNTGELFF. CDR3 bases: TGTGCCAGCAGCGCCCGGGCAGGGCAAAACACCGGGGAGCTGTTTTTT.

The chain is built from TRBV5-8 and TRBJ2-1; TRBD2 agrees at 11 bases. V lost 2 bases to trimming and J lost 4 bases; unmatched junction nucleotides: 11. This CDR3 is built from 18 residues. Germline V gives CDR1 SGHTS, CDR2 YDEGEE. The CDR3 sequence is CASSLTPTGLAGYNEQFF. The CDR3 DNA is TGTGCCAGCAGCTTAACTCCTACTGGACTAGCGGGTTACAATGAGCAGTTCTTC.

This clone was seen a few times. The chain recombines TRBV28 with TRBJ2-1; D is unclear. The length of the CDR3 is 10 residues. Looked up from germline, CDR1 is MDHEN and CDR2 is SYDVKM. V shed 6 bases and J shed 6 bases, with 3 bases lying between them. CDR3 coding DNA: TGTGCCAGCAGCATCAATGAGCAGTTCTTC. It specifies CASSINEQFF.

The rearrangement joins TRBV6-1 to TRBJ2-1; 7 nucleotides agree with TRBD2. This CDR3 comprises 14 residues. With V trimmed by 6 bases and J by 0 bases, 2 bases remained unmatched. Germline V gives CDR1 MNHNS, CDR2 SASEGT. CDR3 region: CASRAGSSYNEQFF. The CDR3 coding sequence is TGTGCCAGCAGAGCGGGGAGCTCCTACAATGAGCAGTTCTTC.

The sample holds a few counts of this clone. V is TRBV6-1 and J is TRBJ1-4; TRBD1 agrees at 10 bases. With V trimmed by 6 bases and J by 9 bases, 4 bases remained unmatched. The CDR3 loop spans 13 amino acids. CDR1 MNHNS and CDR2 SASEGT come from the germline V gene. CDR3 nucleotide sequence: TGTGCCAGCAGCCAGGACAGGGGGAAAAAACTGTTTTTT. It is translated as CASSQDRGKKLFF.

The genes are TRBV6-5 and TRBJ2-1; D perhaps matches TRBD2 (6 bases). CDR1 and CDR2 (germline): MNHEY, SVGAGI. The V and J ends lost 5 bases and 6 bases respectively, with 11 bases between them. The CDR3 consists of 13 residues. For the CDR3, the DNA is TGTGCCAGCAGTGGTAGCGGACGCAATGAGCAGTTCTTC. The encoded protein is CASSGSGRNEQFF.

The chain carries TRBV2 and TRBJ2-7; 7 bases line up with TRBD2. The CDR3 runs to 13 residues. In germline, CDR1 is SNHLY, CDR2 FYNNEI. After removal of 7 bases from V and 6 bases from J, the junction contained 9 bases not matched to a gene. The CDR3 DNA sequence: TGTGCCAGCACAGGCGGGAGCGGCCTCGAGCAGTACTTC. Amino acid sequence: CASTGGSGLEQYF.

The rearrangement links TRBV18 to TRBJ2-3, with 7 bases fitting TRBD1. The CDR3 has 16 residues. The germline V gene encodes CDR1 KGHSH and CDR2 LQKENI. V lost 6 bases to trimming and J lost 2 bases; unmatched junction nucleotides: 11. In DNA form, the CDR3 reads TGTGCCAGCTCCCGGAAGGACAGGACCTACACAGATACGCAGTATTTT. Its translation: CASSRKDRTYTDTQYF.

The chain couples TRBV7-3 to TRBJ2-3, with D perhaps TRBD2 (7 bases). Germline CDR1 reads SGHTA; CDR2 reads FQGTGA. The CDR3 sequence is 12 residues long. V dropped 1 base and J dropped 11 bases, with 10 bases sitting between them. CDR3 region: CASSLIGGRQYF. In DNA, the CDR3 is TGTGCCAGCAGCTTAATCGGGGGGCGGCAGTATTTT.

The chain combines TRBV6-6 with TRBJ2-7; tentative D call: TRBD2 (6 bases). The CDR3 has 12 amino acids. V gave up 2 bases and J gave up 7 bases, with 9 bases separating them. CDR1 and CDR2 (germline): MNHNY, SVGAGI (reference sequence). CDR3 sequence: CASSYGGGEQYF. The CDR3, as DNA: TGTGCCAGCAGTTACGGTGGGGGGGAGCAGTACTTC.